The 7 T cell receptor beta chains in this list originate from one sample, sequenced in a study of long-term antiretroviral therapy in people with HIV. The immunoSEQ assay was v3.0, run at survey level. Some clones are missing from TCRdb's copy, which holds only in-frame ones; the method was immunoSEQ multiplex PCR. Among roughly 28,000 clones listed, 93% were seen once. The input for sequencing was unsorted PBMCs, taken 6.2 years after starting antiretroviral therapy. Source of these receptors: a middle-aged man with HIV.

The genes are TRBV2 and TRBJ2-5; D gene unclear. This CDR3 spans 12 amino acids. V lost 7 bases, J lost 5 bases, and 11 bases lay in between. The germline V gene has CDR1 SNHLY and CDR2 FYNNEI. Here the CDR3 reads CASIDGGETQYF. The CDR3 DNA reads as TGTGCCAGCATTGACGGCGGTGAGACCCAGTACTTC.

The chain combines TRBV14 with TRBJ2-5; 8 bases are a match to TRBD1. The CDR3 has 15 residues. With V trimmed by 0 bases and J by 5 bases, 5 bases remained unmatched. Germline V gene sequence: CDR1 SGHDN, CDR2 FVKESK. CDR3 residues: CASSQDRGLWETQYF. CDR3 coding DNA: TGTGCCAGCAGCCAAGACAGGGGGCTCTGGGAGACCCAGTACTTC.

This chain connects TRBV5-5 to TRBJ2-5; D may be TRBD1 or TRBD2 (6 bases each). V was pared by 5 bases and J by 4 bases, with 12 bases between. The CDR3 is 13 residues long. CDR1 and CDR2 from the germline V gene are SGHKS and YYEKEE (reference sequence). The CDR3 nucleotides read TGTGCCAGCAGTCGTGGAGGGGGAGAGACCCAGTACTTC. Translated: CASSRGGGETQYF.

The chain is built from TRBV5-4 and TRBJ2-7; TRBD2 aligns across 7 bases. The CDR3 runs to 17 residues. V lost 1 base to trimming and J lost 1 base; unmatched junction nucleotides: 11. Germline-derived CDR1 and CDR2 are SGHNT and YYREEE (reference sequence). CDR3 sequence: CASSLSQLGGSSYEQYF. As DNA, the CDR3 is TGTGCCAGCAGCTTGTCCCAACTAGGCGGGAGTTCCTACGAGCAGTACTTC.

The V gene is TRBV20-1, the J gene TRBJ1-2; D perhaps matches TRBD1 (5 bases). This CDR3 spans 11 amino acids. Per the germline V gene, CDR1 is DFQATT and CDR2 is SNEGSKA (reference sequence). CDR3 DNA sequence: TGCAGATCAGGGTTTGCGGATGGCTACACCTTC. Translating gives CRSGFADGYTF.

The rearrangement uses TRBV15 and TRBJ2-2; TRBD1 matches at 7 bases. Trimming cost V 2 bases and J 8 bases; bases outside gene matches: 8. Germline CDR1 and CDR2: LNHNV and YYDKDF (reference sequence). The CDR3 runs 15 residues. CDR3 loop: CATSRKGQRVGELFF. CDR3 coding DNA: TGTGCCACCAGCAGAAAGGGACAGAGAGTGGGGGAGCTGTTTTTT.

As DNA, the CDR3 is TGTGCCAGCAGCTCCGCGGGCACCGGGGAGCTGTTTTTT. Translated: CASSSAGTGELFF. The rearrangement links TRBV7-9 to TRBJ2-2; D is possibly TRBD2 (5 bases). Trimming removed 4 bases at V and 4 bases at J, with 7 bases between. The CDR3 has 13 amino acids. In germline, CDR1 is SEHNR, CDR2 FQNEAQ (reference sequence).